This TCR beta chain comes out of a study of long-term antiretroviral therapy in people with HIV. An immunoSEQ assay, version v3.0, was performed at survey level. Sequencing was designed to cover about 40,000-55,000 T-cell genomes in each sample. Here immunoSEQ multiplex PCR was the method, and the copy in TCRdb shows in-frame clones only, minus some. The sample lists 25,000 to 35,000 clones; 85% to 90% were seen once. Trimming removed 6 bases at V and 3 bases at J, with 18 bases between. The CDR3 length is 15 residues. Germline loops: CDR1 LNHDA, CDR2 SQIVND (reference sequence). Regarding the study as a whole: The clones with expansion before ART were dominant in the repertoire at all time points. Controls had broader CDR3 length ranges than HIV repertoires did. ART-treated samples gained diversity yet remained below transplant donor controls.

Points on this clone: Its antigen remains unidentified.

The clonotype originates from a young woman with HIV. This sample comprised unsorted PBMCs, obtained 0.5 years after starting antiretroviral therapy. The chain links TRBV19 to TRBJ2-7; D possibly matches TRBD1 or TRBD2 (5 bases each). The CDR3 DNA sequence: TGTGCCAGTAGCCAAGGGACGGGGCCCTACTACGAGCAGTACTTC. Translated: CASSQGTGPYYEQYF.